The entry that follows covers one T cell receptor (beta chain) sequence. Under the authors' procedure: By means of reference gene primer amplification, nucleated cell counts were estimated. Clones were sequenced by immunoSEQ multiplex PCR, and TCRdb holds only the in-frame ones, with some missing. V, J and clone size are taken as reported in that table, and D and trimming were inferred from the DNA itself. The table includes about 160,000 clones, approximately 83% detected once. This entry comes from a study of blood T cell repertoires in COVID-19. For the study at large: Some COVID-19 samples were acute and others convalescent; all came from the United States, Italy and Spain.

Per the germline V gene, CDR1 is LGHNA and CDR2 is YNFKEQ. V was shortened by 5 bases and J by 2 bases, with 12 bases between the two germline ends. The CDR3 covers 14 residues. V and J are TRBV4-2 and TRBJ1-2; possibly TRBD1 for D (5 bases). The receptor was derived from a woman aged 60-70 years with acute or convalescent COVID-19. The specimen sequenced was peripheral blood. CDR3 amino acids: CASSETETNYGYTF. In nucleotides, the CDR3 is TGTGCCAGCAGCGAGACAGAGACCAACTATGGCTACACCTTC.